Below, 10 T cell receptor beta chains from the same sample are listed, as sequenced in a study of blood T cells in healthy people across ages. The authors ran a second PCR of 7 to 11 cycles using a sample-barcoded 5' primer and a J-beta primer mix. Using its own MiXCR run on the 5' RACE reads, TCRdb lists one record per CDR3 protein. The profile shows roughly 680,000 distinct CDR3 sequences, 40% to 65% of them singletons. Material: blood. The receptor source for this set is a woman of 80 years or more in good health.

The rearrangement links TRBV20-1 to TRBJ1-6; the D gene is possibly TRBD1 (6 bases). The CDR3 spans 15 residues. Germline V lookup: CDR1 DFQATT, CDR2 SNEGSKA (reference sequence). Trimming removed 2 bases at V and 9 bases at J, with 17 bases between. The CDR3 DNA reads TGCAGTGCTAGACCATCCACAGGGATTCGTTCACCCCTCCACTTT. Its translation: CSARPSTGIRSPLHF.

The V and J genes are TRBV2 and TRBJ2-1; 9 nucleotides match TRBD2. The V gene's germline CDR1 is SNHLY and CDR2 FYNNEI. V lost 5 bases, J lost 6 bases, and 8 bases stayed unmatched. The CDR3 is 15 amino acids. This chain's CDR3 is CASSSTSGRLNEQFF. The CDR3 DNA is TGTGCCAGCAGTTCGACTAGCGGACGGCTCAATGAGCAGTTCTTC.

The rearrangement links TRBV4-3 to TRBJ1-4; D uncertain. Trimming took 1 base from V and 5 from J, leaving 5 bases between them. CDR3 length equals 13 residues. The germline V gene encodes CDR1 LGHNA and CDR2 YSLEER. CDR3 in amino acids: CASSQGVNEKLFF. The CDR3 DNA is TGCGCCAGCAGCCAAGGGGTAAATGAAAAACTGTTTTTT.

This rearrangement joins TRBV12-3 or TRBV12-4 to TRBJ2-5, with 9 bases aligning to TRBD2. V lost 4 bases and J lost 1; bases outside the gene matches: 7. The CDR3 covers 16 residues. The CDR3 bases are TGTGCCAGCAGTTCCCGTAGCGGGGGATTCCAAGAGACCCAGTACTTC. Protein sequence: CASSSRSGGFQETQYF.

The V and J genes are TRBV27 and TRBJ2-2; D gene ambiguous. This CDR3 has 13 amino acids. Trimming removed 6 bases at V and 8 bases at J, with 13 bases between. Germline V gene lookup returns CDR1 MNHEY and CDR2 SMNVEV (reference sequence). The CDR3, as DNA: TGTGCCAGCAGCCTATTCTGGTTAGGGGAGCTGTTTTTT. Translation gives CASSLFWLGELFF.

The chain joins TRBV9 to TRBJ2-1, with 9 bases lining up with TRBD1. Germline V gene lookup returns CDR1 SGDLS and CDR2 YYNGEE. The CDR3 sequence is 13 residues long. J lost 7 bases, V lost 7 bases, and 6 bases had no gene match. The CDR3 nucleotides are TGTGCCAGCGGCGGGACAGGGACGAATGAGCAGTTCTTC. Translating gives CASGGTGTNEQFF.

Comments on this clonotype: A read error may be the cause here, since a much bigger clone is one base away. The chain links TRBV12-3 or TRBV12-4 to TRBJ1-2, with 11 positions matching TRBD1. The CDR3 totals 15 residues. Trimming took 4 bases from V and 5 from J; bases not matched to a gene: 6. The CDR3 spells CASSSGRDRGYGYTF. The CDR3 nucleotides are TGTGCCAGCAGTTCGGGGAGGGACAGGGGGTATGGCTACACCTTC.

The chain carries TRBV4-2 and TRBJ2-7; TRBD1 matches at 9 bases. Trimming at V came to 0 bases and at J to 3 bases, leaving 21 bases not matched to a gene. Per germline, CDR1 LGHNA and CDR2 YNFKEQ. The CDR3 sequence is 21 residues long. As DNA, the CDR3 is TGTGCCAGCAGCCAAGAGTACGGTAATCTCCGGGACAGGGTCGTGAGCTACGAGCAGTACTTC. Protein product: CASSQEYGNLRDRVVSYEQYF.

The CDR3: CASSARDPQETQYF. The CDR3, as DNA: TGCGCCAGCAGCGCACGGGATCCCCAAGAGACCCAGTACTTC. The chain has TRBV5-1 and TRBJ2-5, with TRBD2 as a possible D gene (5 bases). The CDR3 consists of 14 residues. CDR1 SGHRS and CDR2 YFSETQ come from the germline V gene. V gave up 4 bases and J gave up 1 base, with 11 bases separating them.

This chain connects TRBV5-6 to TRBJ2-7; D is perhaps TRBD2 (6 bases). Germline CDR1 reads SGHDT; CDR2 reads YYEEEE. The CDR3 has 14 residues. V was clipped by 4 bases and J by 0 bases, with 11 bases between them. The CDR3 region is CASSRGAFSYEQYF. The DNA for the CDR3 is TGTGCCAGCAGCCGCGGGGCCTTCTCCTACGAGCAGTACTTC.